The 2 T cell receptor beta chains listed next were all sequenced from one sample in a study of blood T cell repertoires in COVID-19. Assay: immunoSEQ multiplex PCR; the TCRdb copy retains only in-frame clones and omits some. The sample has tens of thousands of clones, about nine tenths seen once; the top ten hold 3% to 4%. Sample: peripheral blood. The receptors come from a woman in her 70s with acute or convalescent COVID-19.

The chain carries TRBV24-1 and TRBJ2-1; 9 bases line up with TRBD1. Trimming removed 6 bases from V and 7 bases from J; junction bases left unmatched: 9. The germline V gene encodes CDR1 KGHDR and CDR2 SFDVKD. This CDR3 has 15 residues. The CDR3 DNA follows: TGTGCCACCAGTACGCGGACAGGGGTGAGGAATGAGCAGTTCTTC. As protein: CATSTRTGVRNEQFF.

The V and J genes are TRBV19 and TRBJ1-5, with a weak D call TRBD1 (5 bases). The V gene's germline CDR1 is LNHDA and CDR2 SQIVND (reference sequence). This CDR3 has 14 residues. The ends were cut back, 3 bases at V and 2 bases at J, with 8 bases in the middle. The CDR3 is CASSMRDGNQPQHF. CDR3 DNA sequence: TGTGCCAGTAGTATGCGGGACGGCAATCAGCCCCAGCATTTT. Looking up the rest from reference TRBV19 and TRBJ1-5 gives the full variable domain: DGGITQSPKYLFRKEGQNVTLSCEQNLNHDAMYWYRQDPGQGLRLIYYSQIVNDFQKGDIAEGYSVSREKKESFPLTVTSAQKNPTAFYLCASSMRDGNQPQHFGDGTRLSIL.